Below are 12 T cell receptor beta chains sequenced from a single sample in a study of CD8 T cells in ankylosing spondylitis. A single record per CDR3 protein comes from TCRdb applying MiXCR to the 5' RACE reads. The sample gives around 230,000 distinct CDR3 sequences, around 7.8% of which show up once; approximately 7% is in the top ten. What was sequenced was blood, either unsorted or a sorted T cell fraction (not recorded which). The receptors come from a male donor with ankylosing spondylitis or in good health (not recorded which).

The chain combines TRBV20-1 with TRBJ1-5, with no clear D. Trimming removed 2 bases at V and 5 bases at J, with 13 bases between. The CDR3 runs to 14 residues. The germline CDR1 and CDR2 sequences are DFQATT and SNEGSKA (reference sequence). The CDR3 coding sequence is TGCAGTGCTAGACACACTACCCCGGATCAGCCCCAGCATTTT. Amino acids: CSARHTTPDQPQHF.

This clonotype showed up many times. The chain uses TRBV6-1 and TRBJ2-2; TRBD1 matches 10 bases. V shed 6 bases, J shed 6 bases, and the junction held 4 bases outside the gene matches. The CDR3 is 14 amino acids. Germline CDR1 and CDR2: MNHNS and SASEGT. The CDR3 sequence is CASSWDRGPGELFF. In nucleotides, the CDR3 is TGTGCCAGCAGCTGGGACAGGGGACCCGGGGAGCTGTTTTTT.

The gene calls are TRBV20-1 and TRBJ2-7, with D possibly TRBD2 on 6 matching bases. Trimming left V 6 bases short and J 7 bases short, with 25 bases between. Looked up from germline, CDR1 is DFQATT and CDR2 is SNEGSKA (reference sequence). This CDR3 contains 15 residues. The CDR3 protein is CSAQGDRGISGEQYF. The CDR3 nucleotides are TGCAGTGCCCAAGGTGACCGGGGGATTTCGGGGGAGCAGTACTTC.

This clonotype was seen ten or more times. This sequence joins TRBV7-3 and TRBJ2-7; D unresolved. Trimming stripped 3 bases from V and 4 bases from J, with 7 bases between. The CDR3 runs to 12 residues. Germline V CDR1 and CDR2: SGHTA, FQGTGA. CDR3 coding DNA: TGTGCCAGCAGCTTCGACGGGTACGAGCAGTACTTC. Amino acids: CASSFDGYEQYF.

This clonotype was observed many times. CDR3 DNA sequence: TGTGCCATCAGTTACAGGGATAACAATGAGCAGTTCTTC. This translates into CAISYRDNNEQFF. This chain uses TRBV10-3 with TRBJ2-1; the D gene is possibly TRBD1 (6 bases). This CDR3 region has 13 residues. The germline V gene has CDR1 ENHRY and CDR2 SYGVKD. Trimming removed 5 bases at V and 5 bases at J, with 10 bases between.

CDR3 in DNA: TGCGCCAGCAGCTACTTACAGGGGGGCCGCTACGAGCAGTACTTC. As protein: CASSYLQGGRYEQYF. V is TRBV4-1 and J is TRBJ2-7, with 8 positions matching TRBD1. There are 15 residues in the CDR3. The V gene's germline CDR1 is MGHRA and CDR2 YSYEKL. The V segment lost 5 bases and the J segment 3 bases; nucleotides outside the gene matches: 9.

The table lists this clonotype with many counts. This chain connects TRBV6-2 or TRBV6-3 to TRBJ1-1; D is undetermined. This CDR3 region has 13 residues. CDR1 and CDR2 (germline): MNHEY, SVGEGT. Deletions cut 2 bases from V and 2 bases from J, with 6 bases between. The CDR3 nucleotides are TGTGCCAGCAGTTACCGGACTAACACTGAAGCTTTCTTT. Its protein product is CASSYRTNTEAFF.

This clonotype was counted only a few times. J is TRBJ1-2 and V is TRBV20-1; perhaps TRBD1 as D (6 bases). The V and J ends lost 4 bases and 5 bases respectively, with 14 bases between them. The CDR3 runs to 13 residues. Germline CDR1 and CDR2: DFQATT and SNEGSKA (reference sequence). The chain's CDR3 is CSAIVGDMYGYTF. In nucleotides, the CDR3 is TGCAGTGCTATAGTAGGGGACATGTATGGCTACACCTTC.

This clonotype has more than one count but fewer than ten. The chain couples TRBV5-1 to TRBJ2-6; 10 nucleotides agree with TRBD1. Germline-derived CDR1 and CDR2 are SGHRS and YFSETQ. The V and J ends lost 2 bases and 2 bases, in that order; junction bases with no gene match: 1. The CDR3 length is 16 residues. CDR3 amino acids: CASSFGQGAGANVLTF. CDR3 nucleotide sequence: TGCGCCAGCAGCTTCGGACAGGGGGCTGGGGCCAACGTCCTGACTTTC.

The chain has TRBV10-3 and TRBJ1-2; D possibly corresponds to TRBD1 (5 bases). The CDR3 has 13 amino acids. V was cut by 7 bases and J by 8 bases, with 17 bases left in between. CDR1 is ENHRY and CDR2 is SYGVKD in the germline V gene. The CDR3 spells CAIKVAGGGGYTF. The CDR3 nucleotides read TGTGCCATCAAAGTGGCAGGTGGGGGGGGCTACACCTTC.

This clonotype was counted many times. The V gene is TRBV2, the J gene TRBJ2-5; TRBD2 agrees at 14 bases. The V segment lost 6 bases and the J segment 5 bases; nucleotides outside the gene matches: 8. The germline CDR1 and CDR2 sequences are SNHLY and FYNNEI. This CDR3 has 16 residues. This CDR3 is CASRKTSGRAKETQYF. The CDR3 bases are TGTGCCAGCAGGAAGACTAGCGGGAGGGCAAAGGAGACCCAGTACTTC.

In the case of this clonotype: This may be a read error: a much more frequent sequence differs by one nucleotide. The CDR3 loop reads CASSLAQDYEQYF. The DNA of the CDR3 is TGCGCCAGCAGCTTGGCGCAGGACTACGAGCAGTACTTC. The V call is TRBV5-1, the J call TRBJ2-7; D unresolved. The V end was cut by 0 bases, the J end by 3 bases, with 7 bases between. The CDR3 is 13 amino acids. CDR1 is SGHRS, CDR2 YFSETQ, per germline.